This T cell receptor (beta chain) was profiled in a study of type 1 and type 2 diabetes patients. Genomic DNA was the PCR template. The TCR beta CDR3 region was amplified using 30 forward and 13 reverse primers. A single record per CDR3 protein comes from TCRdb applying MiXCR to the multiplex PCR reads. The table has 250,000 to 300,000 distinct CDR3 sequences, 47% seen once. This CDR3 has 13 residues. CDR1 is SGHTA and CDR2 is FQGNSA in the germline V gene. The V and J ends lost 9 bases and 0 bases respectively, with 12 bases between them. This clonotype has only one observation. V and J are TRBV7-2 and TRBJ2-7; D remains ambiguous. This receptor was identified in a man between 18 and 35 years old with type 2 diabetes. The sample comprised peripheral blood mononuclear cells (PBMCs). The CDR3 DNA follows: TGTGCCAGTTGCTCCCCAGACTCCTACGAGCAGTACTTC. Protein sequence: CASCSPDSYEQYF.